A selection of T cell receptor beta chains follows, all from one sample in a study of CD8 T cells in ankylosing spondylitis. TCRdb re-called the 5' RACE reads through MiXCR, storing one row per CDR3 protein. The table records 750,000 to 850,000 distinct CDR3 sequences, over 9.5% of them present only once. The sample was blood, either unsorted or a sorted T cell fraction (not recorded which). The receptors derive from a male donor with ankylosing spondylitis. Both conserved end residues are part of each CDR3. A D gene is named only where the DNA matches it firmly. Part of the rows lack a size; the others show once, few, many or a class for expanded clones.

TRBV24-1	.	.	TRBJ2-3	CATSDFRGKGPDTQYF	TGTGCCACCAGTGATTTTAGAGGAAAGGGGCCAGATACGCAGTATTTT
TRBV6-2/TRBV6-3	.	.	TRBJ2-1	CASSAGWGEYNEQFF	TGTGCCAGCAGTGCGGGATGGGGTGAATACAATGAGCAGTTCTTC
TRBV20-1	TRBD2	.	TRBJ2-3	CSARRLAGGADTQYF	TGCAGTGCTAGGAGACTAGCGGGAGGCGCAGATACGCAGTATTTT
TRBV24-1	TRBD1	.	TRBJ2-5	CATSDPGTGVGETQYF	TGTGCCACCAGTGACCCCGGGACAGGGGTTGGGGAGACCCAGTACTTC
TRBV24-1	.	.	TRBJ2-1	CATSDLKGPLYNEQFF	TGTGCCACCAGTGATTTGAAAGGGCCCCTCTACAATGAGCAGTTCTTC
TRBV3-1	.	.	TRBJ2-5	CASSQFEQKQETQYF	TGTGCCAGCAGCCAGTTCGAGCAGAAACAAGAGACCCAGTACTTC
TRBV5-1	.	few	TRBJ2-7	CASSLGTAISYEQYF	TGCGCCAGCAGCTTGGGGACAGCAATATCCTACGAGCAGTACTTC
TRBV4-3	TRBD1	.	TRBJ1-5	CASSQDFGFRDRGGQPQHF	TGCGCCAGCAGCCAAGATTTTGGTTTTCGGGACAGGGGAGGTCAGCCCCAGCATTTT
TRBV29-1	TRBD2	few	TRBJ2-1	CSVATSGRVYNEQFF	TGCAGCGTTGCTACTAGCGGGAGAGTTTACAATGAGCAGTTCTTC
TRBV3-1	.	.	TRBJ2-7	CASSLNHGTPYEQYF	TGTGCCAGCAGCCTGAACCACGGCACACCCTACGAGCAGTACTTC